Many counts were recorded for the clone carrying this TCR beta chain. This specimen belongs to a study of T cells in Graves' hyperthyroidism and ophthalmopathy. The CDR3 length is 13 residues. V was pared by 2 bases and J by 7 bases, with 10 bases between. Per the germline V gene, CDR1 is MNHEY and CDR2 is SMNVEV (reference sequence). Amplification of TCR beta CDR3 regions used RNA as the template. The primer set for the first-round RT-PCR of the TCR CDR3 was HTBI. MiXCR, applied by TCRdb to the multiplex PCR reads, yields one record per CDR3 protein. This sample has approximately 430,000 distinct CDR3 sequences, with approximately 15% found just once.

The chain combines TRBV27 with TRBJ2-3; D possibly corresponds to TRBD2 (6 bases). Sample: blood. This TCR was recovered from a woman aged 18-29 years with Graves' hyperthyroidism. The DNA for the CDR3 is TGTGCCAGCAGTTTAATAGCGGAGCATACGCAGTATTTT. It yields the protein CASSLIAEHTQYF.